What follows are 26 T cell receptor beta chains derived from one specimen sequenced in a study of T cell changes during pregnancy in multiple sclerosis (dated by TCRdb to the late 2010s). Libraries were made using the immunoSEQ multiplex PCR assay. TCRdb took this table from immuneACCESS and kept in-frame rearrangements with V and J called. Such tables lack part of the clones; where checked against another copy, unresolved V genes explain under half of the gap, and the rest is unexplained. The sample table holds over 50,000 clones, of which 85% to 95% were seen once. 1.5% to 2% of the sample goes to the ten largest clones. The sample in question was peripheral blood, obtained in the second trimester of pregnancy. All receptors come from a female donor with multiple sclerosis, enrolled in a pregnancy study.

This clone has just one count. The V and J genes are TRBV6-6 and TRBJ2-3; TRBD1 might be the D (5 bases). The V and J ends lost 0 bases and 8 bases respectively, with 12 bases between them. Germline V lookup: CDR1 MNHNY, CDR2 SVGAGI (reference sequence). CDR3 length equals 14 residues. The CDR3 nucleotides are TGTGCCAGCAGTTACTCGGGGCCGGAGATTACGCAGTATTTT. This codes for CASSYSGPEITQYF.

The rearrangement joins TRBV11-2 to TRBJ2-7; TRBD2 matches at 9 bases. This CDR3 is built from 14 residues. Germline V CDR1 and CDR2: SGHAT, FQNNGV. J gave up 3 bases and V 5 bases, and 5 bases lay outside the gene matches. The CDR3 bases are TGTGCCAGCAGCACCTTAGCGGGAGTCTACGAGCAGTACTTC. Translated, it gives CASSTLAGVYEQYF.

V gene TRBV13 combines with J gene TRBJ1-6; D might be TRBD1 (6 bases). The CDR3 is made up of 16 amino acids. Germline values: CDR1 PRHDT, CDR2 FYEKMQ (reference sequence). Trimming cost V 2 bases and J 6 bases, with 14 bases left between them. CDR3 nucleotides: TGTGCCAGCAGCTTACGGGGTTGGGACACTAATTCACCCCTCCACTTT. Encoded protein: CASSLRGWDTNSPLHF.

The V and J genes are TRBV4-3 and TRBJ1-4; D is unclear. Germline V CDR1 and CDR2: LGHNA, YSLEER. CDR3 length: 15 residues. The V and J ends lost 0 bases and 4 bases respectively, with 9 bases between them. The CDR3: CASSQEWQINEKLFF. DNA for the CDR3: TGCGCCAGCAGCCAAGAATGGCAGATTAATGAAAAACTGTTTTTT.

CDR3 nucleotide sequence: TGTGCCATCAGTGAGTCTCAACTAGCGACGTACAATGAGCAGTTCTTC. This translates into CAISESQLATYNEQFF. V gene TRBV10-3 combines with J gene TRBJ2-1, with 7 bases that match TRBD2. Trimming took 0 bases from V and 4 from J; bases not matched to a gene: 6. Germline CDR1 ENHRY, CDR2 SYGVKD. This CDR3 spans 16 amino acids.

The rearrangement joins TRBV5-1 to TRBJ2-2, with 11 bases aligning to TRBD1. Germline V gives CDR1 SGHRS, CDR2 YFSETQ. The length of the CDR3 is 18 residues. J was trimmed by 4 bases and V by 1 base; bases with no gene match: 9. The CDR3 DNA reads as TGCGCCAGCAGCTTGATCCCGGGACAGGGGGACGGCACCGGGGAGCTGTTTTTT. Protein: CASSLIPGQGDGTGELFF.

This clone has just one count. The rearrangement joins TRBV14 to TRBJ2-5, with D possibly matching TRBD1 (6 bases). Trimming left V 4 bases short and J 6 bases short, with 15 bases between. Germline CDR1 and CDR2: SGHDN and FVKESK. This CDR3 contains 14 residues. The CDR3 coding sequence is TGTGCCAGCAGCCGGAGCAGGGGTTGGAAGACCCAGTACTTC. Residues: CASSRSRGWKTQYF. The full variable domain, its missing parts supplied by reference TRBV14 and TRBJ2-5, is EAGVTQFPSHSVIEKGQTVTLRCDPISGHDNLYWYRRVMGKEIKFLLHFVKESKQDESGMPNNRFLAERTGGTYSTLKVQPAELEDSGVYFCASSRSRGWKTQYFGPGTRLLVL.

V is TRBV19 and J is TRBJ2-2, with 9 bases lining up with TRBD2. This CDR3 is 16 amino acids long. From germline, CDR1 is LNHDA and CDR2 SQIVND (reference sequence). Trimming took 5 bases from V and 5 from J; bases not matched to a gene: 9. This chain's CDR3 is CASSYGTSRTTGELFF. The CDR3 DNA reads TGTGCCAGTAGTTACGGGACTAGCAGAACAACCGGGGAGCTGTTTTTT.

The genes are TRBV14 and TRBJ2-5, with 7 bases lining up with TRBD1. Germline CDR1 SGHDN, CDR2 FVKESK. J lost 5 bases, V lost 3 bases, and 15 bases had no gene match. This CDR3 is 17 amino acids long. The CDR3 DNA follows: TGTGCCAGCAGCCAGTCGTTGCGCAGGGGGTTTGTGGAGACCCAGTACTTC. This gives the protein CASSQSLRRGFVETQYF.

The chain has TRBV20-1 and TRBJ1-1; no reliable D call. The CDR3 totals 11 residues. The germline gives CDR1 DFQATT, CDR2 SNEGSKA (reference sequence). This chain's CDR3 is CRAAGNTEAFF. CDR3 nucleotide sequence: TGCAGAGCGGCAGGGAACACTGAAGCTTTCTTT.

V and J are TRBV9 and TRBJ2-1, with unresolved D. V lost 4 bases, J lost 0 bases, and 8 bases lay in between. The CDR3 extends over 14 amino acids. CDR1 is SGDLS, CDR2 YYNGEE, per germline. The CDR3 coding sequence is TGTGCCAGCAGCTCAGTTCCCTCCTACAATGAGCAGTTCTTC. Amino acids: CASSSVPSYNEQFF. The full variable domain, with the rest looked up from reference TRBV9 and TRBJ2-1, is DSGVTQTPKHLITATGQRVTLRCSPRSGDLSVYWYQQSLDQGLQFLIQYYNGEERAKGNILERFSAQQFPDLHSELNLSSLELGDSALYFCASSSVPSYNEQFFGPGTRLTVL.

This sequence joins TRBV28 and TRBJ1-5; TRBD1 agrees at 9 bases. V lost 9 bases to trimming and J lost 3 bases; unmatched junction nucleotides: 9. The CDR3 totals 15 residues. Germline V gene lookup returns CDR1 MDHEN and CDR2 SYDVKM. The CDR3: CASKQGAPINQPQHF. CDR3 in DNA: TGTGCCAGTAAACAGGGGGCTCCTATCAATCAGCCCCAGCATTTT.

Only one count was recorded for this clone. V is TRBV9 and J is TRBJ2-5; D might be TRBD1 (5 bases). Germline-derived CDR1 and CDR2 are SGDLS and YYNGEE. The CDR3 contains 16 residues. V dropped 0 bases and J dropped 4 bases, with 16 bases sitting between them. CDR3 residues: CASSVEQTTGRETQYF. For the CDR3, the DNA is TGTGCCAGCAGCGTAGAACAGACAACAGGCCGAGAGACCCAGTACTTC.

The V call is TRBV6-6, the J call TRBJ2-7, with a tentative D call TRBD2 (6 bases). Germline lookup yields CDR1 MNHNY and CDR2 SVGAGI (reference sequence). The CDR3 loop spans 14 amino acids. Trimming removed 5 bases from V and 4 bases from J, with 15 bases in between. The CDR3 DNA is TGTGCCAGCAGTCCGACCCTCGGGGGTTACGAGCAGTACTTC. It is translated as CASSPTLGGYEQYF.

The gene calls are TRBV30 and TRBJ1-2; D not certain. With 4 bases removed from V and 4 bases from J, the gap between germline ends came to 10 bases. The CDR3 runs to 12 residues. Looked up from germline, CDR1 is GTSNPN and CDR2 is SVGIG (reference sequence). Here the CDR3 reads CAWKTGAYGYTF. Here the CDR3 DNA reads TGTGCCTGGAAGACGGGTGCCTATGGCTACACCTTC.

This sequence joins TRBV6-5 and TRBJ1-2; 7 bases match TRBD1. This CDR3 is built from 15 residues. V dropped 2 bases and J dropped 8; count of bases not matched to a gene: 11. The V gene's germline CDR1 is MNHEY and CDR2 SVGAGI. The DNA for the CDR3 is TGTGCCAGCAGTTACGGGTTAGGGGGCGGGGTCGGCTACACCTTC. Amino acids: CASSYGLGGGVGYTF.

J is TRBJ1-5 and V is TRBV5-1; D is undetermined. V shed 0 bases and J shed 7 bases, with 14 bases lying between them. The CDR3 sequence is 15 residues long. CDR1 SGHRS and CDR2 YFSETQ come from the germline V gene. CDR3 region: CASSLEAGPGQPQHF. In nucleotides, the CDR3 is TGCGCCAGCAGCTTGGAAGCAGGCCCTGGGCAGCCCCAGCATTTT.

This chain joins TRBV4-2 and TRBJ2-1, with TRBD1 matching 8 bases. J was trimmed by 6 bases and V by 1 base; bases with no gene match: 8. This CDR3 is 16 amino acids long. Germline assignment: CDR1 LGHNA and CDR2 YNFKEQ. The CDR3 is CASSQALGTGSNEQFF. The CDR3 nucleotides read TGTGCCAGCAGCCAAGCACTCGGGACAGGATCCAATGAGCAGTTCTTC.

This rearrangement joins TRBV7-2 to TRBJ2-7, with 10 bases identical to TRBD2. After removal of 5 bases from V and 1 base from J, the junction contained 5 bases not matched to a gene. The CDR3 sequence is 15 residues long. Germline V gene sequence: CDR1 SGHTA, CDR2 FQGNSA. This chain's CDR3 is CASSTRLAGSYEQYF. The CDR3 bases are TGTGCCAGCAGCACCCGACTAGCGGGTTCCTACGAGCAGTACTTC.

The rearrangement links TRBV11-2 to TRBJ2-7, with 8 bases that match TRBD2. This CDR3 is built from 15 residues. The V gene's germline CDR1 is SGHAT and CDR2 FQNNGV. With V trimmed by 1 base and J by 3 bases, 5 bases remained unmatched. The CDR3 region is CASSLGSAGVYEQYF. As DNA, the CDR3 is TGTGCCAGCAGCTTAGGATCAGCGGGAGTCTACGAGCAGTACTTC.

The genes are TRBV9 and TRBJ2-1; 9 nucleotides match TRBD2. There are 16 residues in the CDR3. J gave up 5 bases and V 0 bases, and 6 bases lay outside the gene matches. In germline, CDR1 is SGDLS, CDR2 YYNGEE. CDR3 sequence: CASSVGSGGFHNEQFF. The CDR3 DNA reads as TGTGCCAGCAGCGTAGGTAGCGGGGGATTTCACAATGAGCAGTTCTTC.

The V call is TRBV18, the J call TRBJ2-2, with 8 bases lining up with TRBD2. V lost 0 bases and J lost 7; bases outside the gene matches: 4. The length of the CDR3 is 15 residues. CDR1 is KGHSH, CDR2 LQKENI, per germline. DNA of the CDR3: TGTGCCAGCTCACCACCCGGGAGGGCCGACGGGGAGCTGTTTTTT. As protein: CASSPPGRADGELFF.

CDR3 DNA: TGTGCCAGCAGCAATGAAGCGGCTTCCCTCACCAGAGATACGCAGTATTTT. It codes for CASSNEAASLTRDTQYF. J is TRBJ2-3 and V is TRBV7-4; the D gene is possibly TRBD2 (5 bases). This CDR3 has 17 residues. CDR1 and CDR2 from the germline V gene are SGHVT and SQSDAQ. V was cut by 5 bases and J by 5 bases, with 23 bases left in between.

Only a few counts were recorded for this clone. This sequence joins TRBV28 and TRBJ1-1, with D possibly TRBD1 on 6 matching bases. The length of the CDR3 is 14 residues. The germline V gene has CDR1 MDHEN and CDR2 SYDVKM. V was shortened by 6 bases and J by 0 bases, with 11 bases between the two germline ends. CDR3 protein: CASSPGALNTEAFF. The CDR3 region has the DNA TGTGCCAGCAGCCCAGGGGCGTTGAACACTGAAGCTTTCTTT. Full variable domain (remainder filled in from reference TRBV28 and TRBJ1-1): DVKVTQSSRYLVKRTGEKVFLECVQDMDHENMFWYRQDPGLGLRLIYFSYDVKMKEKGDIPEGYSVSREKKERFSLILESASTNQTSMYLCASSPGALNTEAFFGQGTRLTVV.

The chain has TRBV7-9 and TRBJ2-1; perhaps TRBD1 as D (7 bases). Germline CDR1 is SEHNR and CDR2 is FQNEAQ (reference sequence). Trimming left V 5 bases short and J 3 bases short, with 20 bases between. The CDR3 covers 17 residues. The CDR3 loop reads CASSPTVAGGNYNEQFF. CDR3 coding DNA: TGTGCCAGCAGCCCAACAGTAGCAGGGGGGAACTACAATGAGCAGTTCTTC.

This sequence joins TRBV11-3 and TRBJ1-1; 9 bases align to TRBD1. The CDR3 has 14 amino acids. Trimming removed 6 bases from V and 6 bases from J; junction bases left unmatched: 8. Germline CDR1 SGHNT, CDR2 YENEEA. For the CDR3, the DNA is TGTGCCAGCAGTTCACTAACAGGGGGCTCTGAAGCTTTCTTT. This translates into CASSSLTGGSEAFF.